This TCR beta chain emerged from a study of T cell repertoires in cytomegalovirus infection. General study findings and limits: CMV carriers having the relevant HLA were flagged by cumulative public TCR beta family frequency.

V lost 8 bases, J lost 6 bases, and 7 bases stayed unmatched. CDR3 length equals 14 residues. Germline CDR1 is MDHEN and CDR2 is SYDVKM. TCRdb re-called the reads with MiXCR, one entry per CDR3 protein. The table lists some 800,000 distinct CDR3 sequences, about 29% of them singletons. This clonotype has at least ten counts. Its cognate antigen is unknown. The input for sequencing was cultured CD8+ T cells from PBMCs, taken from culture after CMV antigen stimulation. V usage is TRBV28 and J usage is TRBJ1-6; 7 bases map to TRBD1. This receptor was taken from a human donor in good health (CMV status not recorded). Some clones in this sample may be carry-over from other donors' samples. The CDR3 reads CASLGGGLNSPLHF. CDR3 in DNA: TGTGCCAGCCTGGGAGGGGGCCTTAATTCACCCCTCCACTTT.